The rows below give T cell receptor beta chains drawn from one sample of a study of blood T cell repertoires in COVID-19. Assay used: immunoSEQ multiplex PCR; TCRdb lists only in-frame clones, some missing. The sample contains 30,000 to 45,000 clones, nearly 90% of which appear only once. Sequences were obtained from peripheral blood. The receptor source for this set is a man in his 60s with active COVID-19. The CDR3 runs from the conserved cysteine through the conserved F or W. D genes are given only for firm matches. Part of the rows lack a size; the others show once, few, many or a class for expanded clones.

j_gene: TRBJ2-1; abundance: once; len: 12; v_gene: TRBV12-2; d_gene: NA; CDR3nt: TGTGCAAGTCGCTTAAGGCAGGATGAGCAGTTCTTC; CDR3aa: CASRLRQDEQFF
j_gene: TRBJ2-1; abundance: NA; len: 15; v_gene: TRBV3-1/TRBV3-2; d_gene: NA; CDR3nt: TGTGCCAGCAGCCAGAGTCCCCTCACCCACAATGAGCAGTTCTTC; CDR3aa: CASSQSPLTHNEQFF
j_gene: TRBJ2-3; abundance: NA; len: 13; v_gene: TRBV7-2; d_gene: NA; CDR3nt: TGTGCCAGCAGCTTTACTCGCACAGATACGCAGTATTTT; CDR3aa: CASSFTRTDTQYF
j_gene: TRBJ1-2; abundance: once; len: 13; v_gene: TRBV6-5; d_gene: NA; CDR3nt: TGTGCCAGCAGCAGGACAGCGAACTATGGCTACACCTTC; CDR3aa: CASSRTANYGYTF
j_gene: TRBJ2-2; abundance: NA; len: 14; v_gene: TRBV30; d_gene: TRBD1; CDR3nt: TGTGCCTGGACGAGACAGGGGGGATCCGGGGAGCTGTTTTTT; CDR3aa: CAWTRQGGSGELFF
j_gene: TRBJ2-2; abundance: once; len: 15; v_gene: TRBV7-2; d_gene: NA; CDR3nt: TGTGCCAGCAGCTTAGCGGACAGCAACACCGGGGAGCTGTTTTTT; CDR3aa: CASSLADSNTGELFF
j_gene: TRBJ2-7; abundance: once; len: 16; v_gene: TRBV9; d_gene: NA; CDR3nt: TGTGCCAGCAGCGTGTCGGCGGGATCAGGGTCCTACGAGCAGTACTTC; CDR3aa: CASSVSAGSGSYEQYF
j_gene: TRBJ1-6; abundance: NA; len: 11; v_gene: TRBV6-5; d_gene: NA; CDR3nt: TGTGCCAGCAACAGGGAATCACCCCTCCACTTT; CDR3aa: CASNRESPLHF
j_gene: TRBJ1-2; abundance: NA; len: 13; v_gene: TRBV6-6; d_gene: TRBD1; CDR3nt: TGTGCCAGCATAGGACAGGGCAACTATGGCTACACCTTC; CDR3aa: CASIGQGNYGYTF
j_gene: TRBJ1-2; abundance: NA; len: 16; v_gene: TRBV19; d_gene: TRBD1; CDR3nt: TGTGCCAGTAGACCAGACGGGACAGGGGTACCCTATGGCTACACCTTC; CDR3aa: CASRPDGTGVPYGYTF
j_gene: TRBJ2-7; abundance: once; len: 14; v_gene: TRBV10-3; d_gene: NA; CDR3nt: TGTGCCATCAGTGACCTGGTCAGGGTAGGCGAGCAGTACTTC; CDR3aa: CAISDLVRVGEQYF
j_gene: TRBJ2-5; abundance: NA; len: 13; v_gene: TRBV2; d_gene: NA; CDR3nt: TGTGCCAGCAGTGCTAATAGCGGAGAGACCCAGTACTTC; CDR3aa: CASSANSGETQYF
j_gene: TRBJ2-3; abundance: NA; len: 17; v_gene: TRBV24-1; d_gene: TRBD2; CDR3nt: TGTGCCACCAGTGATTCAGGGAGCGGGAGGGCCACAGATACGCAGTATTTT; CDR3aa: CATSDSGSGRATDTQYF
j_gene: TRBJ1-2; abundance: NA; len: 14; v_gene: TRBV5-6; d_gene: TRBD1; CDR3nt: TGTGCCAGCAGCTTGGGAGGGGGCGGCTATGGCTACACCTTC; CDR3aa: CASSLGGGGYGYTF
j_gene: TRBJ2-7; abundance: NA; len: 12; v_gene: TRBV6-2/TRBV6-3; d_gene: NA; CDR3nt: TGTGCCAGCAGTTATGTTACCTACGAGCAGTACTTC; CDR3aa: CASSYVTYEQYF
j_gene: TRBJ1-1; abundance: NA; len: 14; v_gene: TRBV19; d_gene: NA; CDR3nt: TGTGCCAGTAGTATAGGTGTAGCGAACACTGAAGCTTTCTTT; CDR3aa: CASSIGVANTEAFF
j_gene: TRBJ2-1; abundance: NA; len: 15; v_gene: TRBV7-6; d_gene: TRBD2; CDR3nt: TGTGCCAGCAGCGGGACTAGCGGGGAATACAATGAGCAGTTCTTC; CDR3aa: CASSGTSGEYNEQFF
j_gene: TRBJ2-7; abundance: NA; len: 13; v_gene: TRBV19; d_gene: TRBD1; CDR3nt: TGTGCCAGTAAGGACAGGTACTCCTACGAGCAGTACTTC; CDR3aa: CASKDRYSYEQYF
j_gene: TRBJ2-7; abundance: NA; len: 14; v_gene: TRBV27; d_gene: TRBD2; CDR3nt: TGTGCCAGCAGTCAGAGGCTAGCGGGTTCCAAGCAGTACTTC; CDR3aa: CASSQRLAGSKQYF
j_gene: TRBJ2-1; abundance: NA; len: 14; v_gene: TRBV7-9; d_gene: TRBD1; CDR3nt: TGTGCCAGCAGCTTCCCGGACAGGTACAATGAGCAGTTCTTC; CDR3aa: CASSFPDRYNEQFF
j_gene: TRBJ2-1; abundance: NA; len: 15; v_gene: TRBV5-8; d_gene: NA; CDR3nt: TGTGCCAGCAGCGAGGACTTTGCCTCCTACAATGAGCAGTTCTTC; CDR3aa: CASSEDFASYNEQFF
j_gene: TRBJ2-3; abundance: few; len: 15; v_gene: TRBV6-5; d_gene: NA; CDR3nt: TGTGCCAGCAGTTACTCGGGAACGGGAACAGATACGCAGTATTTT; CDR3aa: CASSYSGTGTDTQYF
j_gene: TRBJ2-1; abundance: NA; len: 13; v_gene: TRBV5-1; d_gene: NA; CDR3nt: TGCGCCAGCAGCTATAGGGGGAACAATGAGCAGTTCTTC; CDR3aa: CASSYRGNNEQFF
j_gene: TRBJ2-4; abundance: once; len: 12; v_gene: TRBV7-9; d_gene: NA; CDR3nt: TGTGCCAGCAGCTTAGATCTAGCACGGGTGTACTTC; CDR3aa: CASSLDLARVYF
j_gene: TRBJ2-5; abundance: NA; len: 14; v_gene: TRBV2; d_gene: NA; CDR3nt: TGTGCCAGCAGTTGGGGCGGACGACAAGAGACCCAGTACTTC; CDR3aa: CASSWGGRQETQYF
j_gene: TRBJ1-4; abundance: NA; len: 19; v_gene: TRBV6-8; d_gene: TRBD1; CDR3nt: TGTGCCAGCAGCCGCGCGTCGGGACAGGTCATTGCAACTAATGAAAAACTGTTTTTT; CDR3aa: CASSRASGQVIATNEKLFF
j_gene: TRBJ2-3; abundance: NA; len: 15; v_gene: TRBV6-1; d_gene: NA; CDR3nt: TGTGCCAGCAGTGAAAGCCCGGGAATCACAGATACGCAGTATTTT; CDR3aa: CASSESPGITDTQYF
j_gene: TRBJ2-3; abundance: NA; len: 15; v_gene: TRBV29-1; d_gene: NA; CDR3nt: TGCAGCGTTGACGGCGGGGCCAAGGGCACAGATACGCAGTATTTT; CDR3aa: CSVDGGAKGTDTQYF
j_gene: TRBJ2-7; abundance: NA; len: 13; v_gene: TRBV7-3; d_gene: TRBD2; CDR3nt: TGTGCCAGCAGCAGGACTAGCGGCTACGAGCAGTACTTC; CDR3aa: CASSRTSGYEQYF
j_gene: TRBJ1-1; abundance: NA; len: 14; v_gene: TRBV5-1; d_gene: NA; CDR3nt: TGCGCCAGCAGCTTCGGGGAGGGGAACACTGAAGCTTTCTTT; CDR3aa: CASSFGEGNTEAFF
j_gene: TRBJ2-5; abundance: NA; len: 13; v_gene: TRBV15; d_gene: NA; CDR3nt: TGTGCCACCAGAGGGGGGGGAGTAGAGACCCAGTACTTC; CDR3aa: CATRGGGVETQYF
j_gene: TRBJ2-7; abundance: NA; len: 13; v_gene: TRBV25-1; d_gene: NA; CDR3nt: TGTGCCAGCCGAAAGGGGATCAACTACGAGCAGTACTTC; CDR3aa: CASRKGINYEQYF
j_gene: TRBJ2-1; abundance: NA; len: 14; v_gene: TRBV6-5; d_gene: TRBD1; CDR3nt: TGTGCCAGCAAATTCTGGACAGGGGTCGATGAGCAGTTCTTC; CDR3aa: CASKFWTGVDEQFF
j_gene: TRBJ1-1; abundance: NA; len: 14; v_gene: TRBV10-3; d_gene: TRBD1; CDR3nt: TGTGCCATCAGTGGGGGGACAGGGGCCATGGAAGCTTTCTTT; CDR3aa: CAISGGTGAMEAFF
j_gene: TRBJ2-1; abundance: NA; len: 15; v_gene: TRBV9; d_gene: NA; CDR3nt: TGTGCCAGCAGCGTCATGACAAGCACCTACAATGAGCAGTTCTTC; CDR3aa: CASSVMTSTYNEQFF
j_gene: TRBJ2-3; abundance: NA; len: 17; v_gene: TRBV9; d_gene: NA; CDR3nt: TGTGCCAGCAGCGTGCGAGCGGAAGGGACTCCGGCAGATACGCAGTATTTT; CDR3aa: CASSVRAEGTPADTQYF
j_gene: TRBJ2-7; abundance: NA; len: 11; v_gene: TRBV5-6; d_gene: NA; CDR3nt: TGTGCCAGCAGCTCTTTGTACGAGCAGTACTTC; CDR3aa: CASSSLYEQYF
j_gene: TRBJ1-1; abundance: NA; len: 14; v_gene: TRBV5-5; d_gene: NA; CDR3nt: TGTGCCAGCAGCTTGGACATTCTGAACACTGAAGCTTTCTTT; CDR3aa: CASSLDILNTEAFF
j_gene: TRBJ2-5; abundance: NA; len: 15; v_gene: TRBV28; d_gene: TRBD1; CDR3nt: TGTGCCAGCAGTCAAACAGGGGGCGGAGTGGAGACCCAGTACTTC; CDR3aa: CASSQTGGGVETQYF
j_gene: TRBJ2-3; abundance: NA; len: 13; v_gene: TRBV19; d_gene: NA; CDR3nt: TGTGCCAGTAGTCCCTCAGGGGCAGATACGCAGTATTTT; CDR3aa: CASSPSGADTQYF
j_gene: TRBJ1-2; abundance: once; len: 16; v_gene: TRBV10-3; d_gene: NA; CDR3nt: TGTGCCGCTAGAAGGGAGGGGCCCAATTCTAACTATGGCTACACCTTC; CDR3aa: CAARREGPNSNYGYTF
j_gene: TRBJ1-1; abundance: once; len: 13; v_gene: TRBV20-1; d_gene: TRBD1; CDR3nt: TGCAGTGCTAGTGGAGGGACAGGAACTGAAGCTTTCTTT; CDR3aa: CSASGGTGTEAFF
j_gene: TRBJ2-1; abundance: NA; len: 18; v_gene: TRBV9; d_gene: TRBD2; CDR3nt: TGTGCCAGCAGCGTAGAGGATCCGGGGACTAGCTATCTTAATGAGCAGTTCTTC; CDR3aa: CASSVEDPGTSYLNEQFF
j_gene: TRBJ2-1; abundance: NA; len: 15; v_gene: TRBV2; d_gene: TRBD2; CDR3nt: TGTGCCAGAACAGCGACTAGCGGGACCTACAATGAGCAGTTCTTC; CDR3aa: CARTATSGTYNEQFF
j_gene: TRBJ2-1; abundance: NA; len: 17; v_gene: TRBV9; d_gene: NA; CDR3nt: TGTGCCAGCAGTTTATCCGCTCGGGACAACCAGGTCGGCGAGCAGTTCTTC; CDR3aa: CASSLSARDNQVGEQFF